The text below deals with one TCR beta chain. Trimming took off 2 bases at V and 16 bases at J, with 18 bases between the two ends. Germline CDR1 reads MGHDK; CDR2 reads SYGVNS. The CDR3 is 13 residues long. This entry is derived from a study of a mutant IDH1 vaccine in newly diagnosed glioma. About the study: Patients arrived already treated with radiotherapy, temozolomide, or both, most having had both.

Assay used: immunoSEQ multiplex PCR; TCRdb lists only in-frame clones, some missing. The repertoire includes around 50,000 clones, roughly 88% of them detected once, and about 2.5% sits in the top ten. Time point given: baseline, week 1 (first vaccination visit). Treatment meaning: pre-vaccination baseline after standard-of-care therapy. This chain connects TRBV25-1 to TRBJ2-1; weak D call: TRBD1 (5 bases). The sample in question was PBMCs, obtained from a glioma patient treated with radiotherapy, temozolomide or both. The source of this sequence is a man aged 40-49 years with glioma. CDR3 loop: CASSENQGPRPFF. In nucleotides, the CDR3 is TGTGCCAGCAGTGAAAACCAGGGTCCTAGACCTTTCTTC.